This passage covers 8 T cell receptor beta chains from one sample sequenced in a study of blood T cells in healthy people across ages. It was with a sample-barcoded 5' primer and a J-beta primer mix that a second PCR of roughly 6 to 12 cycles was run. TCRdb recomputed calls from the 5' RACE reads with MiXCR, one row per CDR3 protein. The sample shows 720,000 or so distinct CDR3 sequences, about 43% of them seen only once. The sample taken for sequencing was blood. All receptors come from a man of 80 years or more in good health.

The chain employs TRBV4-2 and TRBJ2-7, with D possibly called TRBD1 or TRBD2 (7 bases each). CDR1 is LGHNA and CDR2 is YNFKEQ in the germline V gene. This CDR3 spans 14 amino acids. The germline V and J ends were trimmed by 6 bases and 0 bases, with 12 bases remaining between them. CDR3 sequence: CASSGGDSSYEQYF. The CDR3 nucleotides are TGTGCCAGCAGTGGGGGGGACAGCTCCTACGAGCAGTACTTC.

The chain has TRBV5-1 and TRBJ2-5, with D perhaps being TRBD1 or TRBD2 (7 bases each). Trimming removed 0 bases at V and 1 base at J, with 22 bases between. Germline V gives CDR1 SGHRS, CDR2 YFSETQ. The CDR3 spans 19 residues. CDR3 region: CASSLAPIQGRGGQETQYF. CDR3 in DNA: TGCGCCAGCAGCTTGGCTCCCATACAGGGGAGGGGCGGCCAAGAGACCCAGTACTTC.

This clonotype was observed a handful of times. The V gene is TRBV6-1, the J gene TRBJ2-1, with D possibly being TRBD1 or TRBD2 (6 bases each). CDR3 length: 16 amino acids. The V gene lost 4 bases and the J gene lost 6 bases, with 19 bases spanning the gap. Germline loops: CDR1 MNHNS, CDR2 SASEGT. As DNA, the CDR3 is TGTGCCAGCAGTGCTACCAAGGGGGGATTGGGCAATGAGCAGTTCTTC. Protein: CASSATKGGLGNEQFF.

This clonotype was recorded at least ten times. V and J are TRBV6-1 and TRBJ2-7, with TRBD1 matching 7 bases. The germline gives CDR1 MNHNS, CDR2 SASEGT. This CDR3 comprises 14 residues. J lost 1 base, V lost 10 bases, and 10 bases had no gene match. DNA for the CDR3: TGTGCCACTTCAAAGGACAGGCTGTCCTACGAGCAGTACTTC. This codes for CATSKDRLSYEQYF.

This clonotype appeared many times. V is TRBV7-3 and J is TRBJ2-3, with D unresolved. V dropped 5 bases and J dropped 4 bases, with 10 bases sitting between them. This CDR3 has 13 residues. Germline CDR1 is SGHTA and CDR2 is FQGTGA. CDR3 DNA sequence: TGTGCCAGCAGCCGAAAGGTTGCAGATACGCAGTATTTT. As protein: CASSRKVADTQYF. Full variable domain (missing parts from reference TRBV7-3 and TRBJ2-3): GAGVSQTPSNKVTEKGKYVELRCDPISGHTALYWYRQSLGQGPEFLIYFQGTGAADDSGLPNDRFFAVRPEGSVSTLKIQRTERGDSAVYLCASSRKVADTQYFGPGTRLTVL.

This clonotype was picked up a small number of times. The chain joins TRBV4-3 to TRBJ1-4; 7 bases are shared with TRBD1. This CDR3 has 15 residues. CDR1 and CDR2 (germline): LGHNA, YSLEER. Trimming took 5 bases from V and 4 from J; bases not matched to a gene: 7. CDR3 DNA sequence: TGCGCCAGCAGCAGGGGACAGCGGAGTAATGAAAAACTGTTTTTT. Amino acid sequence: CASSRGQRSNEKLFF.

This clonotype was observed at least ten times. The chain uses TRBV29-1 and TRBJ2-3; TRBD1 agrees at 7 bases. The trim removed 2 bases at V and 2 bases at J, leaving 4 bases unmatched. CDR3 length: 14 amino acids. Germline values: CDR1 SQVTM, CDR2 ANQGSEA. Written as DNA, the CDR3 is TGCAGCGTTGAAAGGACAGGACTCACAGATACGCAGTATTTT. Its translation is CSVERTGLTDTQYF.

This clonotype was counted a few times. This chain uses TRBV18 with TRBJ2-7, with 7 nucleotides matching TRBD2. The CDR3 has 14 residues. Unmatched junction bases numbered 6, after V lost 0 bases and J lost 7 bases. Germline-derived CDR1 and CDR2 are KGHSH and LQKENI. CDR3 loop: CASSPPGGSQEQYF. As DNA, the CDR3 is TGTGCCAGCTCACCACCGGGAGGGAGTCAAGAGCAGTACTTC.